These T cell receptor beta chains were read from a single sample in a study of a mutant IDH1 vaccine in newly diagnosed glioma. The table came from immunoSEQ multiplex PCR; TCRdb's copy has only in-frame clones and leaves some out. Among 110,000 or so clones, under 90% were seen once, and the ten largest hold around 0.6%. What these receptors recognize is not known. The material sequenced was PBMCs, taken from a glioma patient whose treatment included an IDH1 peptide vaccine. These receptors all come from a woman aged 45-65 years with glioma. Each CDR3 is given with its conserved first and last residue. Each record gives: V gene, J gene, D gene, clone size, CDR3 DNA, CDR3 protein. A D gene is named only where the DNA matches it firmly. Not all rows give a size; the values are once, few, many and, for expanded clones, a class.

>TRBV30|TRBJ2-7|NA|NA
TGTGCCTGGAAGTTTGACGACCCGTACGAGCAGTACTTC
CAWKFDDPYEQYF
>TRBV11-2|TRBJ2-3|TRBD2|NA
TGTGCCAGCAGCTTAGTTGGGAGCGCTAGCGGGAGAGACAAAGATACGCAGTATTTT
CASSLVGSASGRDKDTQYF
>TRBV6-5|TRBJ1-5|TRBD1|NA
TGTGCCAGCAGTAGGGACAGGAATCAGCCCCAGCATTTT
CASSRDRNQPQHF
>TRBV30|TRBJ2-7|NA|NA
TGTGCCTCGGAAGGGAGAAACTCCTACGAGCAGTACTTC
CASEGRNSYEQYF
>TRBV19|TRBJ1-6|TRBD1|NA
TGTGCCAGTAGTCCGGGACAGGCGAATTCACCCCTCCACTTT
CASSPGQANSPLHF
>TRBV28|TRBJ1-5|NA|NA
TGTGCCAGCACTGCTTACCGTGGGGGCAATCAGCCCCAGCATTTT
CASTAYRGGNQPQHF
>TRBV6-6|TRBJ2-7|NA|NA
TGTGCCAGCAGTTACGGTCCGGGGTTCCCCTACGAGCAGTACTTC
CASSYGPGFPYEQYF
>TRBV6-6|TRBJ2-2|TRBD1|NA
TGTGCCACTGCAGGGGGCCCGAATTACACCGGGGAGCTGTTTTTT
CATAGGPNYTGELFF
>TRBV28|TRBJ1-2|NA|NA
TGTGCCAGCAGTTCCTCGACGGTTAACTATGGCTACACCTTC
CASSSSTVNYGYTF
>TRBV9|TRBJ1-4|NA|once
TGTGCCAGCACGCGGTCGGGTGGAACTAATGAAAAACTGTTTTTT
CASTRSGGTNEKLFF
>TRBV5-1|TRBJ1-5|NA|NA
TGCGCCAGCAGCCCTGAGGGAGGAGACAATCAGCCCCAGCATTTT
CASSPEGGDNQPQHF
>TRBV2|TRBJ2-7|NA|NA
TGTGCCAGCAGGGACTTCCTCGAGCAGTACTTC
CASRDFLEQYF
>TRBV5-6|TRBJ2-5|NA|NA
TGTGCCAGCAGCGGCAGGACTCAACAAGAGACCCAGTACTTC
CASSGRTQQETQYF
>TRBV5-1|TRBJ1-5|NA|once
TGCGCCAGCAGCTTGGTCCCCGGGGGACGGCAGCCCCAGCATTTT
CASSLVPGGRQPQHF
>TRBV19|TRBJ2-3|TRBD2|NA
TGTGCCAGTATCTCAAGGGCACTAGCGGGAGGGCCTACGACAGATACGCAGTATTTT
CASISRALAGGPTTDTQYF
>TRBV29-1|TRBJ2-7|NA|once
TGCAGCGTTGTACTGCCAGACCGTTTTCCCTCCTACGAGCAGTACTTC
CSVVLPDRFPSYEQYF
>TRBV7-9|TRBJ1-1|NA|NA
TGTGCCAGCAGCTTAGCGGTAAAGGGAGGTGAAGCTTTCTTT
CASSLAVKGGEAFF
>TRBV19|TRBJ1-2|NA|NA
TGTGCCAGTAGGGTAAGGGGCGTTTATGGCTACACCTTC
CASRVRGVYGYTF
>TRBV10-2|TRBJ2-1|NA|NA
TGCGCCACCTCTGTGACAGAATACAATGAGCAGTTCTTC
CATSVTEYNEQFF